This T cell receptor (beta chain) was recorded in a study of T cells in Graves' hyperthyroidism and ophthalmopathy. Findings of the study overall: Ophthalmopathy, which appeared later, was predicted by the model a median 6.5 months before onset. Most thyroid clonotypes with frequency above 0.001 were detected in blood.

This clonotype was observed many times. Its antigen is undetermined. V shed 0 bases and J shed 3 bases, with 9 bases lying between them. Germline loops: CDR1 SGHVS, CDR2 FNYEAQ. This CDR3 contains 14 residues. Amplified regions were TCR beta CDR3 sequences from RNA transcripts. When the TCR CDR3 underwent first-round RT-PCR, the HTBI primer set was used. MiXCR was run by TCRdb on the multiplex PCR reads, yielding one entry per CDR3 protein. This table holds 300,000 to 350,000 distinct CDR3 sequences, roughly a fifth found once. Hyperthyroidism had been newly diagnosed in patients aged 18 to 65, and its duration was under 2 months. The study based diagnoses on clinical symptoms, serum thyroxine and TRAb, thyroid ultrasound and orbital computed tomography.

The clonotype originates from a woman aged 45-59 years with Graves' hyperthyroidism. The gene calls are TRBV7-6 and TRBJ2-7; no reliable D call. The sequenced sample consisted of blood. CDR3 nucleotide sequence: TGTGCCAGCAGCTTAGCTGACGGTAGCTACGAGCAGTACTTC. Translated: CASSLADGSYEQYF.